This TCR beta chain is from a study of Ad26.COV2.S vaccination and SARS-CoV-2 variants. Study details: Ad26.COV2.S given intramuscularly, once or twice 56 days apart.

Comment on this clone: Its target is unknown.

The CDR3 spans 16 residues. Germline V CDR1 and CDR2: MNHEY, SMNVEV (reference sequence). V was pared by 4 bases and J by 0 bases, with 14 bases between. Whole-study findings and limits: Vaccine recipients surpassed placebo recipients in spike-specific TCR breadth. Analyses that measured TCR breadth and depth may have underestimated total T cell responses.

Treatment given: over 15 received Ad26.COV2.S at low or high dose, single or two shots; roughly five received placebo; per-sample allocation not given. At day 63 after the first vaccine or placebo injection, samples were drawn. Its platform was an Ad26 vector, and its expressed antigen was Wuhan-strain SARS-CoV-2 spike. Method: immunoSEQ multiplex PCR; TCRdb's copy keeps in-frame clones and lacks some. The sample holds about 400,000 clones, 75% to 90% seen once. The specimen comprised peripheral blood, sampled in a trial of Ad26.COV2.S vaccine versus placebo. V usage is TRBV27 and J usage is TRBJ2-3, with unresolved D. This sequence was found in a person aged 18-65 years who received the Ad26.COV2.S COVID-19 vaccine or a placebo. CDR3 nucleotides: TGTGCCAGCAGTTCCCGAGTGGCGGAAAGCACAGATACGCAGTATTTT. It is translated as CASSSRVAESTDTQYF.